This T cell receptor (beta chain) was captured by sequencing in a study of blood T cell repertoires in COVID-19. The authors' processing: Amplification with reference gene primers provided the estimates of nucleated cell counts. The table came from immunoSEQ multiplex PCR; TCRdb's copy has only in-frame clones and leaves some out. The D gene and trimming were derived from the DNA, and the V and J assignments and clone size from that table. The top ten hold approximately 2% of the sample, which has under 350,000 clones, around nine tenths seen once. V was cut by 4 bases and J by 5 bases, with 17 bases left in between. Germline V gene lookup returns CDR1 GTSNPN and CDR2 SVGIG (reference sequence). This CDR3 comprises 15 residues. Recovered status applied to Cohort 3 donors who had two consecutive negative PCRs. It also applied to those with clearance or with symptom resolution.

Material for sequencing was PBMCs or T cells enriched from blood (not recorded which). The chain recombines TRBV30 with TRBJ1-4; D unclear. The receptor comes from an older woman who had recovered from COVID-19. The CDR3 loop reads CAWTPPGRRNEKLFF. The CDR3 bases are TGTGCCTGGACCCCCCCGGGGAGGAGGAATGAAAAACTGTTTTTT. The full variable domain, in which reference TRBV30 and TRBJ1-4 provide the parts outside the CDR3, is SQTIHQWPATLVQPVGSPLSLECTVEGTSNPNLYWYRQAAGRGLQLLFYSVGIGQISSEVPQNLSASRPQDRQFILSSKKLLLSDSGFYLCAWTPPGRRNEKLFFGSGTQLSVL.